Each of the 26 T cell receptor beta chains below was sequenced from the same sample in a study of shared clonotypes between healthy human individuals. TCRdb's table, derived via immunoSEQ multiplex PCR, lists solely in-frame clones and lacks some. The data show roughly 2.5 million clones, with approximately 94% seen just once and 0.14% held by the top ten. Source material: naive CD4+ T cells sorted from blood. Subset denoted: CD45RA+ positively selected. These TCRs come from a man aged 18 to 29 in good health.

The V call is TRBV7-2, the J call TRBJ2-5; D is uncertain. The CDR3 spans 13 residues. Per germline, CDR1 SGHTA and CDR2 FQGNSA. Trimming shortened V by 5 bases and J by 2 bases, and 9 bases separated the two germline ends. The DNA of the CDR3 is TGTGCCAGCAGCCGTCGCTATCAAGAGACCCAGTACTTC. This translates into CASSRRYQETQYF.

The chain combines TRBV5-6 with TRBJ1-5, with 10 bases lining up with TRBD1. The V and J ends lost 2 bases and 4 bases, in that order; junction bases with no gene match: 6. Germline CDR1 reads SGHDT; CDR2 reads YYEEEE. This CDR3 region has 16 residues. CDR3: CASSFGTGENNQPQHF. The CDR3 DNA sequence: TGTGCCAGCAGCTTCGGGACAGGGGAAAATAATCAGCCCCAGCATTTT.

This sequence joins TRBV30 and TRBJ1-2; D is undetermined. Trimming took off 2 bases at V and 8 bases at J, with 15 bases between the two ends. The CDR3 consists of 13 residues. The germline V gene has CDR1 GTSNPN and CDR2 SVGIG (reference sequence). The CDR3 reads CAWSIPPLSGYTF. CDR3 coding DNA: TGTGCCTGGAGTATCCCGCCCCTATCCGGCTACACCTTC.

This chain links TRBV6-5 with TRBJ2-1; D is unclear. This CDR3 has 16 residues. The germline gives CDR1 MNHEY, CDR2 SVGAGI. The ends were cut back, 0 bases at V and 1 base at J, with 10 bases in the middle. The CDR3 reads CASSYSDRRSYNEQFF. Written as DNA, the CDR3 is TGTGCCAGCAGTTACTCCGATAGGCGATCCTACAATGAGCAGTTCTTC.

The J gene is TRBJ1-6, the V gene TRBV6-1; the D gene is possibly TRBD1 (5 bases). This CDR3 contains 14 residues. The germline CDR1 and CDR2 sequences are MNHNS and SASEGT. The V end was cut by 9 bases, the J end by 5 bases, with 14 bases between. Written as DNA, the CDR3 is TGTGCCAGTCAGACGGGACGCAATAATTCACCCCTCCACTTT. It is translated as CASQTGRNNSPLHF.

The CDR3 sequence: CASSVQDRGLNTQYF. The CDR3 DNA follows: TGTGCCAGCAGCGTCCAGGACAGGGGCTTGAATACGCAGTATTTT. The chain has TRBV9 and TRBJ2-3, with TRBD1 identical over 9 bases. Germline assignment: CDR1 SGDLS and CDR2 YYNGEE. V was pared by 2 bases and J by 7 bases, with 8 bases of the junction left unmatched. This CDR3 spans 15 amino acids. The full variable domain, its missing parts supplied by reference TRBV9 and TRBJ2-3, is DSGVTQTPKHLITATGQRVTLRCSPRSGDLSVYWYQQSLDQGLQFLIQYYNGEERAKGNILERFSAQQFPDLHSELNLSSLELGDSALYFCASSVQDRGLNTQYFGPGTRLTVL.

The gene calls are TRBV15 and TRBJ2-3; 8 bases fit TRBD1. CDR3 length equals 12 residues. J was trimmed by 8 bases and V by 3 bases; bases with no gene match: 1. In germline, CDR1 is LNHNV, CDR2 YYDKDF (reference sequence). The CDR3 region has the DNA TGTGCCACCAGCAGGGACAGGGCTACGCAGTATTTT. Protein sequence: CATSRDRATQYF. The full variable domain, rest sourced from reference TRBV15 and TRBJ2-3, is DAMVIQNPRYQVTQFGKPVTLSCSQTLNHNVMYWYQQKSSQAPKLLFHYYDKDFNNEADTPDNFQSRRPNTSFCFLDIRSPGLGDTAMYLCATSRDRATQYFGPGTRLTVL.

This clone was observed a single time. This rearrangement joins TRBV10-3 to TRBJ2-1; D is perhaps TRBD1 or TRBD2 (5 bases each). Germline CDR1 is ENHRY and CDR2 is SYGVKD. Trimming removed 0 bases at V and 5 bases at J, with 11 bases between. The CDR3 is 15 residues long. CDR3: CAISESGTNNNEQFF. CDR3 sequence (DNA): TGTGCCATCAGTGAGTCTGGGACCAATAACAATGAGCAGTTCTTC.

The V and J genes are TRBV6-6 and TRBJ1-2; 9 nucleotides match TRBD1. The CDR3 consists of 14 residues. Germline V lookup: CDR1 MNHNY, CDR2 SVGAGI (reference sequence). The J segment lost 5 bases and the V segment lost 6 bases, leaving 7 bases of the junction unmatched. CDR3 residues: CASSYTGGGYGYTF. As DNA, the CDR3 is TGTGCCAGCAGCTATACAGGGGGCGGGTATGGCTACACCTTC.

Here the CDR3 reads CASSSGLAGGKYNEQFF. The CDR3 nucleotides are TGTGCCAGCAGTTCGGGACTAGCGGGAGGAAAATACAATGAGCAGTTCTTC. The chain is built from TRBV6-9 and TRBJ2-1; 15 nucleotides align to TRBD2. Germline loops: CDR1 MNHGY, CDR2 SVAAGI. CDR3 length: 17 amino acids. Unmatched junction bases numbered 5, after V lost 4 bases and J lost 4 bases.

This chain connects TRBV5-1 to TRBJ2-7; D uncertain. V was clipped by 4 bases and J by 6 bases, with 17 bases between them. The CDR3 has 14 amino acids. Per germline, CDR1 SGHRS and CDR2 YFSETQ. For the CDR3, the DNA is TGCGCCAGCAGCCTCCCGTGGGTGGACGGCGAGCAGTACTTC. Its translation: CASSLPWVDGEQYF.

The V and J genes are TRBV7-6 and TRBJ1-2, with D hard to call. The CDR3 runs 14 residues. Germline CDR1 reads SGHVS; CDR2 reads FNYEAQ. The V end lost 5 bases, the J end lost 1 base, and 11 bases lay between the germline ends. CDR3 sequence: CASSPRLDNYGYTF. CDR3 sequence (DNA): TGTGCCAGCAGCCCTAGGCTAGATAACTATGGCTACACCTTC.

This chain joins TRBV7-9 and TRBJ1-4; possibly TRBD1 for D (6 bases). Deletions cut 11 bases from V and 8 bases from J, with 21 bases between. The CDR3 totals 14 residues. Germline values: CDR1 SEHNR, CDR2 FQNEAQ (reference sequence). The DNA for the CDR3 is TGTGCCTCGCTCCCACAGGGAATCGTCGAAAAACTGTTTTTT. Its translation is CASLPQGIVEKLFF.

Turning to this clone: The sample has other DNA sequences that encode this CDR3 too. This rearrangement joins TRBV7-9 to TRBJ2-3, with 7 bases identical to TRBD1. The CDR3 spans 14 residues. V lost 5 bases, J lost 2 bases, and 4 bases stayed unmatched. In germline, CDR1 is SEHNR, CDR2 FQNEAQ (reference sequence). CDR3 protein: CASSPRGSTDTQYF. The CDR3 DNA reads TGTGCCAGCAGCCCCAGGGGGTCCACAGATACGCAGTATTTT.

J is TRBJ2-2 and V is TRBV5-6; the D is unclear. V gave up 1 base and J gave up 7 bases, with 5 bases separating them. CDR1 is SGHDT and CDR2 is YYEEEE in the germline V gene. The CDR3 covers 12 residues. CDR3 DNA sequence: TGTGCCAGCAGCTTGTGGGTCGGGGAGCTGTTTTTT. As protein: CASSLWVGELFF. Based on the CDR3 plus reference TRBV5-6 and TRBJ2-2, the full variable domain is DAGVTQSPTHLIKTRGQQVTLRCSPKSGHDTVSWYQQALGQGPQFIFQYYEEEERQRGNFPDRFSGHQFPNYSSELNVNALLLGDSALYLCASSLWVGELFFGEGSRLTVL.

This clone was seen only a few times. The rearrangement joins TRBV20-1 to TRBJ1-1; D unclear. Germline CDR1 DFQATT, CDR2 SNEGSKA (reference sequence). There are 11 residues in the CDR3. V was trimmed by 6 bases and J by 5 bases, leaving 10 bases between them. Written as DNA, the CDR3 is TGCAGTGCACCTTTGGGGACTGAAGCTTTCTTT. Protein product: CSAPLGTEAFF.

The rearrangement links TRBV6-1 to TRBJ2-3; 9 bases line up with TRBD2. Germline CDR1 is MNHNS and CDR2 is SASEGT. There are 17 residues in the CDR3. Unmatched junction bases numbered 9, after V lost 4 bases and J lost 1 base. CDR3 region: CASSVGLAGRGTDTQYF. CDR3 coding DNA: TGTGCCAGCAGTGTAGGGCTAGCGGGGAGGGGCACAGATACGCAGTATTTT.

The CDR3 region is CASARAGGSSEAFF. CDR3 in DNA: TGTGCTAGTGCCAGGGCAGGGGGTTCTTCTGAAGCTTTCTTT. The genes are TRBV12-5 and TRBJ1-1, with 7 bases aligning to TRBD1. The CDR3 consists of 14 residues. The germline V gene has CDR1 LGHNT and CDR2 FRNRAP. Losses at the gene ends were 7 bases for V and 6 bases for J; bases not matched to a gene: 11.

The V gene is TRBV6-1, the J gene TRBJ1-5, with 7 bases aligning to TRBD1. Germline CDR1 is MNHNS and CDR2 is SASEGT. With V trimmed by 3 bases and J by 15 bases, 17 bases remained unmatched. The CDR3 is 15 amino acids. CDR3 in amino acids: CASSDNWDSLSSRHF. CDR3 in DNA: TGTGCCAGCAGTGATAATTGGGACAGTTTAAGTAGTCGGCATTTT.

This rearrangement joins TRBV19 to TRBJ2-1, with TRBD2 matching over 10 bases. CDR1 is LNHDA and CDR2 is SQIVND in the germline V gene (reference sequence). V lost 6 bases and J lost 0; bases outside the gene matches: 14. The CDR3 is made up of 19 amino acids. The DNA for the CDR3 is TGTGCCAGTAGCAAACTAGGACTAGCGGAGGAGCACTCCTACAATGAGCAGTTCTTC. Amino acid sequence: CASSKLGLAEEHSYNEQFF. Combining the CDR3 with reference TRBV19 and TRBJ2-1 gives the whole variable domain DGGITQSPKYLFRKEGQNVTLSCEQNLNHDAMYWYRQDPGQGLRLIYYSQIVNDFQKGDIAEGYSVSREKKESFPLTVTSAQKNPTAFYLCASSKLGLAEEHSYNEQFFGPGTRLTVL.

The chain carries TRBV2 and TRBJ1-5; TRBD1 matches at 7 bases. V shed 6 bases and J 9 bases; nucleotides not matched to a gene: 5. This CDR3 spans 12 amino acids. Germline V gene data show CDR1 as SNHLY and CDR2 as FYNNEI. The chain's CDR3 is CASSTQGRPQHF. The DNA for the CDR3 is TGTGCCAGCAGCACACAGGGGAGGCCCCAGCATTTT.

This clone was counted a single time. The chain is built from TRBV1 and TRBJ1-1. TRBV1 is tagged as a pseudogene. The CDR3 loop spans 14 amino acids. The CDR3 sequence: CTSSQGHGDTEAFF. CDR3 nucleotide sequence: TGCACCAGCAGCCAAGGACACGGGGACACTGAAGCTTTCTTT.

The rearrangement uses TRBV7-2 and TRBJ2-5; 7 bases agree with TRBD2. After removal of 8 bases from V and 4 bases from J, the junction contained 4 bases not matched to a gene. The length of the CDR3 is 12 residues. CDR1 and CDR2 from the germline V gene are SGHTA and FQGNSA. The CDR3 sequence is CASRGGAETQYF. CDR3 coding DNA: TGTGCCAGCCGGGGAGGGGCAGAGACCCAGTACTTC.

The J gene is TRBJ2-5, the V gene TRBV11-2, with D tentatively TRBD2 (6 bases). Germline V gives CDR1 SGHAT, CDR2 FQNNGV. The CDR3 is 16 residues long. With 3 bases removed from V and 7 bases from J, the gap between germline ends came to 21 bases. CDR3 amino acids: CASSLGGVSVSGTQYF. The DNA for the CDR3 is TGTGCCAGCAGCTTGGGGGGAGTCTCGGTTTCGGGGACCCAGTACTTC.

The genes are TRBV28 and TRBJ2-7; D may match TRBD1 or TRBD2 (6 bases each). Germline V CDR1 and CDR2: MDHEN, SYDVKM. The CDR3 extends over 15 amino acids. V lost 6 bases and J lost 3, with 18 bases in between. The CDR3 loop is CASSYPGGLYYEQYF. The CDR3 region has the DNA TGTGCCAGCAGCTACCCCGGGGGCCTTTACTACGAGCAGTACTTC.

The V and J genes are TRBV5-6 and TRBJ2-2; perhaps D is TRBD1 or TRBD2 (5 bases each). Germline-derived CDR1 and CDR2 are SGHDT and YYEEEE. The CDR3 consists of 15 residues. Trimming left V 3 bases short and J 9 bases short, with 18 bases between. This chain's CDR3 is CASSSYGGNWRELFF. In DNA form, the CDR3 reads TGTGCCAGCAGCTCGTATGGGGGTAACTGGAGGGAGCTGTTTTTT.